The clone carrying this T cell receptor (beta chain) was detected once. This CDR3 has 18 amino acids. The trim removed 2 bases at V and 2 bases at J, leaving 10 bases unmatched. Looked up from germline, CDR1 is LGHNT and CDR2 is FRNRAP. The data belong to a study of blood T cell repertoires in COVID-19. Clones were sequenced by immunoSEQ multiplex PCR, and TCRdb holds only the in-frame ones, with some missing. Of 490,000 or so clones in the sample, roughly 90% were seen once. Recovery meant two consecutive negative NP/OP PCR tests, professional clearance, or resolved symptoms. The rearrangement joins TRBV12-5 to TRBJ2-3; TRBD1 aligns across 10 bases. Sequenced input: PBMCs or T cells enriched from blood (not recorded which). The source is a woman aged 35 to 49 who had recovered from COVID-19. The CDR3 here is CASGLWTGGVRITDTQYF. In nucleotides, the CDR3 is TGTGCTAGTGGTTTGTGGACAGGGGGAGTAAGGATCACAGATACGCAGTATTTT.